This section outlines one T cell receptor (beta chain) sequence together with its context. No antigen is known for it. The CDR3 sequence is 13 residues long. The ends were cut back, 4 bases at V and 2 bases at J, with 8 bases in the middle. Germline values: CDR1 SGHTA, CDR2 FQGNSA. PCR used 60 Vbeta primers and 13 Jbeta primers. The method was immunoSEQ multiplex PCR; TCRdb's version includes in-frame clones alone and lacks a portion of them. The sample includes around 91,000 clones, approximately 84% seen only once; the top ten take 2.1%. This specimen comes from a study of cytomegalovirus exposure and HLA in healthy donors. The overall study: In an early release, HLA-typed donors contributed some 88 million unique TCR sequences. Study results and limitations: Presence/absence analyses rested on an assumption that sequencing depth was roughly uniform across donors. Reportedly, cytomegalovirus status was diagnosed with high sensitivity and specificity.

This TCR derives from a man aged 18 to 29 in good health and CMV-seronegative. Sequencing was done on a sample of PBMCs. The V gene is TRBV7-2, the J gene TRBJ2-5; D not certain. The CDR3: CASSSARQETQYF. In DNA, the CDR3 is TGTGCCAGCAGCTCGGCCAGGCAAGAGACCCAGTACTTC.